Presented here are 30 T cell receptor beta chains from one specimen sequenced in a study of cytomegalovirus exposure and HLA in healthy donors. Profiling relied on immunoSEQ multiplex PCR, and the TCRdb table lists in-frame clones only, not all of them. The sample includes some 41,000 clones, under 95% of them seen just once. Specimen: PBMCs. These receptors all stem from a woman aged 18-29 years in good health and CMV-seronegative.

The chain has TRBV4-1 and TRBJ1-5; no clear D gene. Germline lookup yields CDR1 MGHRA and CDR2 YSYEKL. The length of the CDR3 is 15 residues. V lost 0 bases to trimming and J lost 0 bases, with 6 bases between them. The CDR3 region is CASSQDRFSNQPQHF. The CDR3 nucleotides are TGCGCCAGCAGCCAAGACAGATTTAGCAATCAGCCCCAGCATTTT.

The rearrangement uses TRBV4-2 and TRBJ2-3; D remains unclear. This CDR3 is built from 12 residues. Germline CDR1 and CDR2: LGHNA and YNFKEQ. V was pared by 0 bases and J by 7 bases, with 5 bases between. In DNA, the CDR3 is TGTGCCAGCAGCCAAGATCCCTATACGCAGTATTTT. Translating gives CASSQDPYTQYF.

The J gene is TRBJ1-1, the V gene TRBV19; D is unresolved. Germline V gene sequence: CDR1 LNHDA, CDR2 SQIVND (reference sequence). V lost 6 bases to trimming and J lost 4 bases, with 12 bases between them. The CDR3 runs 13 residues. CDR3 protein: CASRAGGFTEAFF. The CDR3 region has the DNA TGTGCCAGTAGGGCAGGTGGCTTCACTGAAGCTTTCTTT.

V is TRBV5-1 and J is TRBJ2-5, with a tentative D call TRBD2 (7 bases). Germline CDR1 is SGHRS and CDR2 is YFSETQ. V lost 8 bases to trimming and J lost 4 bases, with 18 bases between them. The CDR3 has 14 residues. In DNA, the CDR3 is TGCGCCAGTTCTTGGGGGGGCGGAGGAGAGACCCAGTACTTC. Its protein is CASSWGGGGETQYF.

This clone showed up just a few times. The chain combines TRBV6-5 with TRBJ1-2; D may be TRBD1 (6 bases). V dropped 2 bases and J dropped 4 bases, with 8 bases sitting between them. CDR3 length: 13 residues. CDR1 and CDR2 from the germline V gene are MNHEY and SVGAGI. CDR3 DNA: TGTGCCAGCAGTTACGGACAGTCCTATGGCTACACCTTC. This encodes CASSYGQSYGYTF.

The chain carries TRBV28 and TRBJ1-2, with D possibly matching TRBD1 (5 bases). Germline V gene lookup returns CDR1 MDHEN and CDR2 SYDVKM. CDR3 length: 14 amino acids. V shed 5 bases and J shed 5 bases, with 15 bases lying between them. CDR3 loop: CASSPNAGGYGYTF. In DNA form, the CDR3 reads TGTGCCAGCAGTCCGAATGCCGGGGGATATGGCTACACCTTC.

V is TRBV10-3 and J is TRBJ1-4, with 8 bases matching TRBD1. The CDR3 runs to 12 residues. V was pared by 7 bases and J by 7 bases, with 2 bases of the junction left unmatched. Germline CDR1 ENHRY, CDR2 SYGVKD. CDR3 bases: TGTGCCATCAAGGACAGGGCTGAAAAACTGTTTTTT. Amino acid sequence: CAIKDRAEKLFF.

The chain recombines TRBV4-1 with TRBJ1-2; no reliable D call. This CDR3 is 14 amino acids long. The germline V gene encodes CDR1 MGHRA and CDR2 YSYEKL. Trimming cost V 0 bases and J 4 bases, with 9 bases left between them. As DNA, the CDR3 is TGCGCCAGCAGCCAAGAAAACTCCGGCTATGGCTACACCTTC. The encoded protein is CASSQENSGYGYTF.

The V call is TRBV7-3, the J call TRBJ2-2, with 11 nucleotides matching TRBD2. Germline-derived CDR1 and CDR2 are SGHTA and FQGTGA. J lost 2 bases, V lost 4 bases, and 12 bases had no gene match. The CDR3 loop spans 19 amino acids. The CDR3, as DNA: TGTGCCAGCAGCTCCTCCGGAACTAGCGGGGGTCTAAACACCGGGGAGCTGTTTTTT. Translating gives CASSSSGTSGGLNTGELFF.

This chain uses TRBV7-9 with TRBJ1-4; D not resolved. This CDR3 has 14 residues. Germline CDR1 reads SEHNR; CDR2 reads FQNEAQ (reference sequence). Trimming took off 5 bases at V and 3 bases at J, with 10 bases between the two ends. CDR3 region: CASSPAVPNEKLFF. Here the CDR3 DNA reads TGTGCCAGCAGCCCCGCGGTCCCTAATGAAAAACTGTTTTTT.

The V gene is TRBV5-1, the J gene TRBJ1-6, with D tentatively TRBD1 (6 bases). The CDR3 totals 15 residues. CDR1 and CDR2 (germline): SGHRS, YFSETQ. V was pared by 0 bases and J by 6 bases, with 10 bases between. CDR3 sequence reads: CASSLGQEANSPLHF. Written as DNA, the CDR3 is TGCGCCAGCAGCTTGGGACAGGAGGCTAATTCACCCCTCCACTTT. The full variable domain, its missing parts supplied by reference TRBV5-1 and TRBJ1-6, is KAGVTQTPRYLIKTRGQQVTLSCSPISGHRSVSWYQQTPGQGLQFLFEYFSETQRNKGNFPGRFSGRQFSNSRSEMNVSTLELGDSALYLCASSLGQEANSPLHFGNGTRLTVT.

The chain carries TRBV5-1 and TRBJ2-7; no definite D call. CDR3 length equals 14 residues. Germline V gene data show CDR1 as SGHRS and CDR2 as YFSETQ. V lost 4 bases, J lost 6 bases, and 17 bases lay in between. The CDR3 DNA follows: TGCGCCAGCAGCCCCCGAGACACGCTTGGCGAGCAGTACTTC. Residues: CASSPRDTLGEQYF.

The CDR3 spells CASSLAAGTFTGELFF. CDR3 coding DNA: TGTGCCAGCAGCTTGGCGGCCGGGACATTCACCGGGGAGCTGTTTTTT. The chain uses TRBV5-5 and TRBJ2-2, with D perhaps matching TRBD1 (6 bases). Germline V gives CDR1 SGHKS, CDR2 YYEKEE (reference sequence). The length of the CDR3 is 16 residues. Deletions cut 0 bases from V and 4 bases from J, with 13 bases between.

The V gene is TRBV6-1, the J gene TRBJ2-2; D perhaps matches TRBD2 (5 bases). The germline gives CDR1 MNHNS, CDR2 SASEGT. The CDR3 sequence is 15 residues long. Between the trimmed V and J ends, which lost 7 bases and 0 bases, there was a span of 12 bases. The CDR3 protein is CASTLGAANTGELFF. CDR3 bases: TGTGCCAGCACCTTGGGAGCGGCGAACACCGGGGAGCTGTTTTTT.

This clone was found once. The rearrangement uses TRBV11-3 and TRBJ2-3, with D tentatively TRBD2 (6 bases). This CDR3 region has 16 residues. Germline values: CDR1 SGHNT, CDR2 YENEEA. The V gene lost 1 base and the J gene lost 6 bases, with 17 bases spanning the gap. Written as DNA, the CDR3 is TGTGCCAGCAGCTTAGGACGGGACTCGGTTTCGGATACGCAGTATTTT. It encodes CASSLGRDSVSDTQYF. Complete variable domain (other parts from reference TRBV11-3 and TRBJ2-3): EAGVVQSPRYKIIEKKQPVAFWCNPISGHNTLYWYLQNLGQGPELLIRYENEEAVDDSQLPKDRFSAERLKGVDSTLKIQPAELGDSAVYLCASSLGRDSVSDTQYFGPGTRLTVL.

J is TRBJ2-7 and V is TRBV28; no clear D gene. The CDR3 has 15 residues. CDR1 is MDHEN, CDR2 SYDVKM, per germline. The V end was cut by 6 bases, the J end by 0 bases, with 15 bases between. CDR3 coding DNA: TGTGCCAGCAGCCGTCGGAGCGTGAGCTCCTACGAGCAGTACTTC. Translated, it gives CASSRRSVSSYEQYF.

The chain has TRBV10-3 and TRBJ2-7; TRBD2 aligns across 13 bases. Losses at the gene ends were 10 bases for V and 0 bases for J; bases not matched to a gene: 12. The germline CDR1 and CDR2 sequences are ENHRY and SYGVKD. The CDR3 runs to 17 residues. In DNA form, the CDR3 reads TGTGCCACCGGCCCGACTAGCGGGGGGCAAAGCTCCTACGAGCAGTACTTC. Protein sequence: CATGPTSGGQSSYEQYF.

V and J are TRBV18 and TRBJ2-3; 11 bases map to TRBD1. This CDR3 comprises 16 residues. V was pared by 3 bases and J by 1 base, with 3 bases of the junction left unmatched. Germline V gene data show CDR1 as KGHSH and CDR2 as LQKENI. In DNA form, the CDR3 reads TGTGCCAGCTCACCGGGACAGGGGGGCCGCACAGATACGCAGTATTTT. Its translation is CASSPGQGGRTDTQYF.

The V and J genes are TRBV5-1 and TRBJ2-7; D gene uncertain. This CDR3 has 14 amino acids. Trimming shortened V by 1 base and J by 7 bases, and 15 bases separated the two germline ends. Germline-derived CDR1 and CDR2 are SGHRS and YFSETQ. Here the CDR3 DNA reads TGCGCCAGCAGCTTGACGGCGGAAGCCTTTGAGCAGTACTTC. This encodes CASSLTAEAFEQYF.

The rearrangement joins TRBV6-5 to TRBJ2-3; TRBD2 matches 10 bases. This CDR3 contains 15 residues. J gave up 1 base and V 7 bases, and 5 bases lay outside the gene matches. Germline V gene data show CDR1 as MNHEY and CDR2 as SVGAGI. Written as DNA, the CDR3 is TGTGCCAGCAAAACAGCGGGAGGGGGCACAGATACGCAGTATTTT. It is translated as CASKTAGGGTDTQYF.

V and J are TRBV5-4 and TRBJ2-7; no clear D gene. The CDR3 has 12 residues. With 0 bases removed from V and 5 bases from J, the gap between germline ends came to 6 bases. Per the germline V gene, CDR1 is SGHNT and CDR2 is YYREEE (reference sequence). CDR3 residues: CASSLDLNEQYF. CDR3 coding DNA: TGTGCCAGCAGCTTGGACCTAAACGAGCAGTACTTC.

The chain uses TRBV15 and TRBJ1-3; 10 positions agree with TRBD1. The CDR3 contains 17 residues. Germline V gene data show CDR1 as LNHNV and CDR2 as YYDKDF (reference sequence). Losses at the gene ends were 8 bases for V and 0 bases for J; bases not matched to a gene: 10. In DNA, the CDR3 is TGTGCCACCGGCACAATAGGGACAGGGGACTCTGGAAACACCATATATTTT. Amino acid sequence: CATGTIGTGDSGNTIYF. The full variable domain, with the rest looked up from reference TRBV15 and TRBJ1-3, is DAMVIQNPRYQVTQFGKPVTLSCSQTLNHNVMYWYQQKSSQAPKLLFHYYDKDFNNEADTPDNFQSRRPNTSFCFLDIRSPGLGDTAMYLCATGTIGTGDSGNTIYFGEGSWLTVV.

The chain has TRBV7-2 and TRBJ1-2; D is possibly TRBD1 (5 bases). Per the germline V gene, CDR1 is SGHTA and CDR2 is FQGNSA. V lost 5 bases to trimming and J lost 4 bases, with 14 bases between them. CDR3 size: 14 residues. The CDR3, as DNA: TGTGCCAGCAGCCGAGGACAATCCGTCTATGGCTACACCTTC. Protein: CASSRGQSVYGYTF.

This chain connects TRBV2 to TRBJ2-2; the match to TRBD1 covers 7 bases. V lost 5 bases and J lost 6; bases outside the gene matches: 3. CDR3 length: 13 residues. Per germline, CDR1 SNHLY and CDR2 FYNNEI. CDR3 bases: TGTGCCAGCAGTTTACAGGGGCCCGGGGAGCTGTTTTTT. This gives the protein CASSLQGPGELFF.

This clone appeared a single time. The V gene is TRBV28, the J gene TRBJ1-5; D gene uncertain. Germline values: CDR1 MDHEN, CDR2 SYDVKM. The germline V and J ends were trimmed by 2 bases and 2 bases, with 10 bases remaining between them. The CDR3 contains 15 residues. The CDR3 region is CASSLTGLGNQPQHF. In DNA form, the CDR3 reads TGTGCCAGCAGTTTAACTGGACTGGGCAATCAGCCCCAGCATTTT.

V is TRBV9 and J is TRBJ1-3; D unclear. This CDR3 region has 14 residues. Deletions cut 0 bases from V and 0 bases from J, with 4 bases between. Germline CDR1 is SGDLS and CDR2 is YYNGEE. The CDR3 reads CASSVGSSGNTIYF. CDR3 nucleotides: TGTGCCAGCAGCGTAGGGAGCTCTGGAAACACCATATATTTT.

The chain is built from TRBV19 and TRBJ1-5, with D uncertain. The CDR3 runs 14 residues. Germline values: CDR1 LNHDA, CDR2 SQIVND (reference sequence). Trimming removed 7 bases from V and 2 bases from J, with 12 bases in between. The CDR3 bases are TGTGCCAGTATAGGAGCTTTTGGCAATCAGCCCCAGCATTTT. It is translated as CASIGAFGNQPQHF.

This clone has only one observation. The rearrangement joins TRBV10-3 to TRBJ1-2; no clear D. The germline V and J ends were trimmed by 4 bases and 5 bases, with 8 bases remaining between them. Germline V gene data show CDR1 as ENHRY and CDR2 as SYGVKD. The CDR3 has 12 amino acids. The CDR3 is CAISGSDYGYTF. CDR3 nucleotide sequence: TGTGCCATCAGTGGATCAGATTATGGCTACACCTTC.

The chain has TRBV2 and TRBJ1-1; D not certain. The CDR3 extends over 16 amino acids. Looked up from germline, CDR1 is SNHLY and CDR2 is FYNNEI. V lost 7 bases and J 4 bases, leaving 22 bases between the germline ends. CDR3 region: CASTPMINLAGTEAFF. For the CDR3, the DNA is TGTGCCAGCACCCCGATGATAAACCTGGCGGGCACTGAAGCTTTCTTT.

The chain joins TRBV18 to TRBJ2-3, with a possible D match to TRBD2 (6 bases). The ends were cut back, 1 base at V and 7 bases at J, with 15 bases in the middle. Germline loops: CDR1 KGHSH, CDR2 LQKENI. CDR3 size: 15 residues. Here the CDR3 DNA reads TGTGCCAGCTCACCACAGGAGTGGAGGGGTAATACGCAGTATTTT. It encodes CASSPQEWRGNTQYF.